This TCR beta chain was sequenced in a study of T cell responses to AZD1222 COVID-19 vaccine. Measured with immunoSEQ multiplex PCR; TCRdb has only the in-frame clones, and not every one. The table lists some 100,000 clones, approximately 90% of them singletons. Trimming cost V 3 bases and J 2 bases, with 18 bases left between them. Germline lookup yields CDR1 SGHNT and CDR2 YYREEE (reference sequence). The CDR3 is 16 residues long. The genes are TRBV5-4 and TRBJ2-7; the D gene could be TRBD1 or TRBD2 (7 bases each). The material sequenced was peripheral blood, taken on day 0 of AZD1222 vaccination. This sequence originates from an adult in good health. CDR3 in amino acids: CASSWGEGALAYEQYF. The CDR3, as DNA: TGTGCCAGCAGCTGGGGGGAGGGGGCTCTTGCCTACGAGCAGTACTTC.